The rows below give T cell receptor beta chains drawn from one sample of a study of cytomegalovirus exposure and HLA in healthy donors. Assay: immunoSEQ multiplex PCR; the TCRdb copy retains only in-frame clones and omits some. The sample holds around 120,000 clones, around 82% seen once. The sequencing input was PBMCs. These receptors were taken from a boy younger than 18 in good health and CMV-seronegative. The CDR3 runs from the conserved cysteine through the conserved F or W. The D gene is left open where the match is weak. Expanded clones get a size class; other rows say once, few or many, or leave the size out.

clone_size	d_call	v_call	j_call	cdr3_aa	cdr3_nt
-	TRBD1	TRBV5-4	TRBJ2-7	CASSLSGQGYEQYF	TGTGCCAGCAGCTTGTCAGGACAGGGGTACGAGCAGTACTTC
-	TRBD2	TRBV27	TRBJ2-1	CASSSTSGTYNEQFF	TGTGCCAGCAGCTCGACTAGCGGCACCTACAATGAGCAGTTCTTC
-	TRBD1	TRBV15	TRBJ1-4	CATSRDRGVPNEKLFF	TGTGCCACCAGCAGGGACAGGGGGGTTCCTAATGAAAAACTGTTTTTT
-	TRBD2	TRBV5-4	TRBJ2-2	CASSLAGGGGAVGELFF	TGTGCCAGCAGCTTGGCCGGGGGCGGGGGGGCGGTCGGGGAGCTGTTTTTT
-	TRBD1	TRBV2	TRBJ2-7	CASTEAPGDSIYEQYF	TGTGCCAGCACCGAGGCCCCAGGGGACAGTATCTACGAGCAGTACTTC
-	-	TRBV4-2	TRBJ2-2	CASSSYQARELFF	TGTGCCAGCAGCTCCTATCAGGCCCGGGAGCTGTTTTTT
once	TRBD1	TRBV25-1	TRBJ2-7	CASSETNRGSSYEQYF	TGTGCCAGCAGTGAAACCAACAGGGGGAGCTCCTACGAGCAGTACTTC
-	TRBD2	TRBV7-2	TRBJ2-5	CASSLAGGLLETQYF	TGTGCCAGCAGCTTAGCGGGAGGGCTCCTAGAGACCCAGTACTTC
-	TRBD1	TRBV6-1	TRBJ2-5	CASSEPRTGGETQYF	TGTGCCAGCAGTGAACCGAGGACAGGCGGAGAGACCCAGTACTTC
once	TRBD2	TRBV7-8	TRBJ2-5	CASSLAGTSVKETQYF	TGTGCCAGCAGCTTAGCGGGGACTAGCGTTAAAGAGACCCAGTACTTC
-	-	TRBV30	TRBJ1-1	CAWSVMEATEAFF	TGTGCCTGGAGTGTAATGGAGGCCACTGAAGCTTTCTTT
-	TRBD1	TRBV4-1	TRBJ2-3	CASSRRDRGSRDTQYF	TGCGCCAGCAGCCGTCGGGACAGGGGGTCCCGCGATACGCAGTATTTT
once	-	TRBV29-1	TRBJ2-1	CSVDLIRSSSNEQFF	TGCAGCGTTGATCTTATCAGGTCCAGTTCCAATGAGCAGTTCTTC
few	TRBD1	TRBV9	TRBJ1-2	CASSGQGASLGYTF	TGTGCCAGCAGCGGACAGGGGGCATCCTTGGGCTACACCTTC